The rows below give T cell receptor beta chains drawn from one sample of a study of beta chain features in type 1 diabetes. Measured with immunoSEQ multiplex PCR; TCRdb has only the in-frame clones, and not every one. The table records approximately 140,000 clones, about 7% of them present only once. Input material: central memory CD4+ T cells from blood. The receptors were sampled from a woman aged 25 to 45 in good health. Each CDR3 is given with its conserved first and last residue. The D gene is left open where the match is weak. The listing skips clone size in some rows; elsewhere it reads once, few, many or a size class.

D | J | size | V | CDR3 | DNA
- | TRBJ2-3 | many | TRBV14 | CASSQGKIAGTQYF | TGTGCCAGCAGCCAAGGGAAGATCGCGGGTACGCAGTATTTT
TRBD1 | TRBJ2-7 | - | TRBV5-1 | CASSLVRGLRYEQYF | TGCGCCAGCAGCTTGGTTAGGGGGCTGCGCTACGAGCAGTACTTC
TRBD2 | TRBJ2-7 | few | TRBV2 | CASRLQGLAVHF | TGTGCCAGCAGGCTACAGGGACTAGCCGTGCACTTC
TRBD1 | TRBJ1-3 | - | TRBV7-8 | CASSLQGQAGNTIYF | TGTGCCAGCAGCCTCCAGGGACAGGCTGGAAACACCATATATTTT
- | TRBJ1-2 | few | TRBV27 | CASSIHSGRDYGYTF | TGTGCCAGCAGTATTCACTCCGGCAGGGACTATGGCTACACCTTC
- | TRBJ1-2 | few | TRBV6-1 | CASSEGTANPYVGYTF | TGTGCCAGCAGTGAAGGGACAGCCAATCCCTATGTGGGCTACACCTTC
TRBD1 | TRBJ1-5 | few | TRBV6-6 | CASRTTGEGNQPQHF | TGTGCCAGCAGAACGACAGGGGAGGGCAATCAGCCCCAGCATTTT
- | TRBJ1-2 | few | TRBV5-4 | CASSLDRDGGYTF | TGTGCCAGCAGCTTGGACAGGGATGGTGGCTACACCTTC
TRBD1 | TRBJ2-7 | few | TRBV5-1 | CASRKGQGEDEQYF | TGCGCCAGCAGGAAGGGACAGGGAGAGGACGAGCAGTACTTC
TRBD1 | TRBJ2-7 | few | TRBV18 | CASSPLTGASYEQYF | TGTGCCAGCTCACCATTAACAGGGGCCTCCTACGAGCAGTACTTC
- | TRBJ1-1 | few | TRBV19 | CASSLWGGDEAFF | TGTGCCAGTAGTTTGTGGGGAGGTGATGAAGCTTTCTTT
- | TRBJ2-1 | many | TRBV5-6 | CASSFVGADNEQFF | TGTGCCAGCAGCTTCGTAGGAGCGGACAATGAGCAGTTCTTC
TRBD2 | TRBJ2-3 | few | TRBV7-2 | CASSPNGGSGRSDTQYF | TGTGCCAGCAGCCCAAATGGTGGTAGCGGGAGGTCCGATACGCAGTATTTT
- | TRBJ2-6 | few | TRBV16 | CASSRQSSGANVLTF | TGTGCCAGCAGCAGACAGTCTTCTGGGGCCAACGTCCTGACTTTC
TRBD1 | TRBJ2-4 | - | TRBV11-2 | CASSWSTGLAKNIQYF | TGTGCCAGCAGCTGGTCGACAGGGCTAGCCAAAAACATTCAGTACTTC
- | TRBJ2-7 | few | TRBV9 | CASSPQSRGYEQYF | TGTGCCAGCAGCCCTCAGTCCCGGGGCTACGAGCAGTACTTC